This T cell receptor (beta chain) was profiled in a study of blood T cell repertoires in COVID-19. Study at large: The origin of the acute and convalescent COVID-19 samples was the United States, Italy and Spain. T cells, B-cell-depleted T cells, or PBMCs supplied cDNA or gDNA.

The CDR3 has 15 residues. CDR1 ENHRY and CDR2 SYGVKD come from the germline V gene. The V and J ends lost 3 bases and 1 base respectively, with 10 bases between them. Per the authors' pipeline: Counts of nucleated cells, estimated from reference gene primer amplification, were obtained. TCRdb's copy holds only in-frame clones and misses some; the assay was immunoSEQ multiplex PCR. The DNA gave D and trimming, while V, J and clone size come from that table. The table records about 180,000 clones, 75% to 90% of them present only once. Participant ages covered about 18 to 95 years across around 22 US areas.

The sample comprised PBMCs or T cells enriched from blood (not recorded which). The receptor was derived from a man between 40 and 49 years old who had recovered from COVID-19. This chain joins TRBV10-3 and TRBJ1-3; D is perhaps TRBD1 (6 bases). CDR3 coding DNA: TGTGCCATCAGTGAAAGGGACATATCTGGAAACACCATATATTTT. Translated: CAISERDISGNTIYF.